Below are 17 T cell receptor beta chains sequenced from a single sample in a study of control samples from healthy donors and cancer patients. Produced via immunoSEQ multiplex PCR; TCRdb's table is partial and in-frame only. The sample has 190,000 or so clones, approximately 92% seen once. Sample: blood. These receptors all come from a young man in good health.

This sequence joins TRBV4-1 and TRBJ1-4, with no clear D. CDR3 size: 15 residues. The ends were cut back, 2 bases at V and 8 bases at J, with 15 bases in the middle. Germline CDR1 reads MGHRA; CDR2 reads YSYEKL. CDR3 protein: CASSQLALGGEKLFF. The DNA of the CDR3 is TGCGCCAGCAGCCAATTGGCGCTGGGAGGGGAAAAACTGTTTTTT.

The chain recombines TRBV6-5 with TRBJ2-5; 10 nucleotides match TRBD2. This CDR3 has 12 amino acids. The germline CDR1 and CDR2 sequences are MNHEY and SVGAGI. The V gene end was trimmed by 8 bases and the J gene end by 7 bases; junction bases not matched to a gene: 4. CDR3 protein: CASQRGGATQYF. CDR3 nucleotide sequence: TGTGCCAGCCAGCGGGGGGGCGCGACCCAGTACTTC.

The chain carries TRBV18 and TRBJ2-1, with unresolved D. The CDR3 totals 14 residues. With 1 base removed from V and 8 bases from J, the gap between germline ends came to 12 bases. Per germline, CDR1 KGHSH and CDR2 LQKENI. CDR3 residues: CASSPQIFPDEQFF. In DNA form, the CDR3 reads TGTGCCAGCTCACCACAGATCTTCCCAGATGAGCAGTTCTTC.

The chain joins TRBV2 to TRBJ1-6, with 7 bases lining up with TRBD1. Trimming at V came to 7 bases and at J to 7 bases, leaving 13 bases not matched to a gene. Per germline, CDR1 SNHLY and CDR2 FYNNEI. This CDR3 is built from 16 residues. The CDR3 nucleotides are TGTGCCAGCACCCTACGTTCGACAGGGCGGAATTCACCCCTCCACTTT. Protein: CASTLRSTGRNSPLHF. Using reference TRBV2 and TRBJ1-6 for the parts outside the CDR3, the full variable domain is EPEVTQTPSHQVTQMGQEVILRCVPISNHLYFYWYRQILGQKVEFLVSFYNNEISEKSEIFDDQFSVERPDGSNFTLKIRSTKLEDSAMYFCASTLRSTGRNSPLHFGNGTRLTVT.

The chain is built from TRBV30 and TRBJ1-5; 7 bases are shared with TRBD1. J was trimmed by 5 bases and V by 1 base; bases with no gene match: 2. The CDR3 runs to 13 residues. Germline CDR1 and CDR2: GTSNPN and SVGIG (reference sequence). The CDR3 region has the DNA TGTGCCTGGAGTGAGGGGGCTCATCAGCCCCAGCATTTT. Its translation is CAWSEGAHQPQHF. Together with reference TRBV30 and TRBJ1-5, the CDR3 gives the full variable domain: SQTIHQWPATLVQPVGSPLSLECTVEGTSNPNLYWYRQAAGRGLQLLFYSVGIGQISSEVPQNLSASRPQDRQFILSSKKLLLSDSGFYLCAWSEGAHQPQHFGDGTRLSIL.

The rearrangement joins TRBV6-5 to TRBJ2-1; D is unclear. V was clipped by 0 bases and J by 7 bases, with 10 bases between them. Germline V gives CDR1 MNHEY, CDR2 SVGAGI. The CDR3 sequence is 14 residues long. Here the CDR3 DNA reads TGTGCCAGCAGTTACTCAGGCCCGCAAAATGAGCAGTTCTTC. Translated, it gives CASSYSGPQNEQFF.

The V and J genes are TRBV27 and TRBJ2-7; 9 nucleotides match TRBD1. Trimming removed 5 bases from V and 9 bases from J; junction bases left unmatched: 8. The CDR3 is made up of 13 amino acids. Looked up from germline, CDR1 is MNHEY and CDR2 is SMNVEV (reference sequence). The CDR3 here is CASSLGQGRGQYF. The CDR3 DNA reads TGTGCCAGCAGTCTTGGACAGGGGAGGGGGCAGTACTTC.

This clone came up once. The V and J genes are TRBV2 and TRBJ2-3; D uncertain. V dropped 4 bases and J dropped 0 bases, with 8 bases sitting between them. Germline CDR1 SNHLY, CDR2 FYNNEI. This CDR3 is 14 amino acids long. Here the CDR3 reads CASSGFSSTDTQYF. As DNA, the CDR3 is TGTGCCAGCAGTGGATTTTCTAGCACAGATACGCAGTATTTT.

This rearrangement joins TRBV10-3 to TRBJ2-2; 7 nucleotides align to TRBD1. CDR3 length: 15 amino acids. After removal of 2 bases from V and 4 bases from J, the junction contained 4 bases not matched to a gene. Germline-derived CDR1 and CDR2 are ENHRY and SYGVKD. DNA of the CDR3: TGTGCCATCAGTGAGGCGGACAGGACCACCGGGGAGCTGTTTTTT. Protein sequence: CAISEADRTTGELFF.

The V and J genes are TRBV15 and TRBJ1-1, with D unclear. Trimming took off 11 bases at V and 1 base at J, with 11 bases between the two ends. This CDR3 is 12 amino acids long. The germline CDR1 and CDR2 sequences are LNHNV and YYDKDF (reference sequence). The CDR3 here is CAASVGNTEAFF. The CDR3 bases are TGTGCCGCGTCCGTCGGGAACACTGAAGCTTTCTTT.

The table lists this clone with a few counts. The DNA for the CDR3 is TGTGCCAGCAGCCCTGCAGGCTCACCCCTCCACTTT. Translation gives CASSPAGSPLHF. The rearrangement joins TRBV12-3 or TRBV12-4 to TRBJ1-6; no reliable D call. V dropped 6 bases and J dropped 10 bases, with 10 bases sitting between them. The CDR3 loop spans 12 amino acids.

This chain joins TRBV7-3 and TRBJ2-2; 7 nucleotides agree with TRBD1. From germline, CDR1 is SGHTA and CDR2 FQGTGA. With 5 bases clipped from V and 4 bases from J, the junction kept 7 bases outside the gene matches. There are 15 residues in the CDR3. The CDR3 sequence is CASSPDRLSTGELFF. Here the CDR3 DNA reads TGTGCCAGCAGCCCGGACAGGCTGTCCACCGGGGAGCTGTTTTTT.

The chain links TRBV2 to TRBJ2-7; 7 bases agree with TRBD2. V shed 6 bases, J shed 0 bases, and the junction held 8 bases outside the gene matches. This CDR3 is 15 amino acids long. Germline CDR1 reads SNHLY; CDR2 reads FYNNEI. CDR3 bases: TGTGCCAGCAGGCTCGACGGGGGGAGCTCCTACGAGCAGTACTTC. Translated: CASRLDGGSSYEQYF.

This sequence joins TRBV29-1 and TRBJ2-1; D gene uncertain. The CDR3 has 15 amino acids. Germline CDR1 SQVTM, CDR2 ANQGSEA. Trimming pared 6 bases from V and 0 bases from J, leaving 15 bases between. CDR3 loop: CSVMGGESSYNEQFF. The CDR3 nucleotides are TGCAGCGTGATGGGCGGAGAGAGCTCCTACAATGAGCAGTTCTTC.

CDR3 loop: CAVAAGGAGDTQYF. CDR3 sequence (DNA): TGCGCGGTGGCCGCGGGGGGCGCCGGAGATACGCAGTATTTT. The chain has TRBV5-1 and TRBJ2-3; 8 positions match TRBD2. The CDR3 sequence is 14 residues long. Germline assignment: CDR1 SGHRS and CDR2 YFSETQ.

The chain recombines TRBV2 with TRBJ2-7, with D uncertain. This CDR3 spans 13 amino acids. Germline V CDR1 and CDR2: SNHLY, FYNNEI. The ends were cut back, 6 bases at V and 2 bases at J, with 11 bases in the middle. CDR3 DNA: TGTGCCAGCAGAGTGGTGGCAGCCTACGAGCAGTACTTC. Amino acid sequence: CASRVVAAYEQYF.

This chain uses TRBV12-3 or TRBV12-4 with TRBJ1-1, with D unresolved. The length of the CDR3 is 13 residues. V was cut by 2 bases and J by 2 bases, with 6 bases left in between. CDR3 nucleotides: TGTGCCAGCAGTTTACGGGTAAACACTGAAGCTTTCTTT. As protein: CASSLRVNTEAFF.